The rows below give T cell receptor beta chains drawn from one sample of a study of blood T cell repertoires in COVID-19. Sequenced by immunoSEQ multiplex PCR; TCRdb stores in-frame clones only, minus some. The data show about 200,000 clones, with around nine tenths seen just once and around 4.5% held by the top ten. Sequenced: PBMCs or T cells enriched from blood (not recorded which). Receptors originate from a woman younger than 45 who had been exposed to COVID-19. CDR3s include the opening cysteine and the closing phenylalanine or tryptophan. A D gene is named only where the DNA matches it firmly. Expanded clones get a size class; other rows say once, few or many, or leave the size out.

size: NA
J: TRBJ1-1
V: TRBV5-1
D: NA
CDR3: CASSLAGGRLKNTEAFF
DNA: TGCGCCAGCAGCTTGGCTGGGGGCCGACTAAAGAACACTGAAGCTTTCTTT

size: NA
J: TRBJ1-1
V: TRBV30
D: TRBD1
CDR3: CACRQGVGGGEAFF
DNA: TGTGCCTGTCGACAGGGGGTCGGAGGGGGTGAAGCTTTCTTT

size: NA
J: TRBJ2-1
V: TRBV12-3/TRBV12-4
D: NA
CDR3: CASRPDSHNEQFF
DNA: TGTGCCAGCAGACCCGACAGTCACAATGAGCAGTTCTTC

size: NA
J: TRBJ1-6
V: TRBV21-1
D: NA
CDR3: CASSKVCTGGAGSSYNSPLHF
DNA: TGTGCCAGCAGCAAAGTATGTACAGGGGGCGCTGGGAGCTCCTATAATTCACCCCTCCACTTT

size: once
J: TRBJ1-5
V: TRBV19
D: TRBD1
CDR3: CASSQMTGGTGGDQPQHF
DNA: TGTGCCAGTAGTCAAATGACGGGGGGGACAGGGGGCGATCAGCCCCAGCATTTT

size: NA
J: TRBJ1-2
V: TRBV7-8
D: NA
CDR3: CASSLESAGKGGYTF
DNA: TGTGCCAGCAGCTTAGAGTCCGCAGGGAAGGGTGGCTACACCTTC

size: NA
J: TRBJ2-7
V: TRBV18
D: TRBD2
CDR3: CASSPLGGPGLAGGHEQYF
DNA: TGTGCCAGCTCACCACTTGGAGGTCCGGGACTAGCGGGGGGGCACGAGCAGTACTTC

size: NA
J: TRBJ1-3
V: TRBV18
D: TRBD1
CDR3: CASSPPQTGKEVNTIYF
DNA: TGTGCCAGCTCACCACCTCAGACAGGGAAGGAAGTAAACACCATATATTTT

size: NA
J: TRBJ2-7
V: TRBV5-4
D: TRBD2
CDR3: CASSLGTSGVYEQYF
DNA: TGTGCCAGCAGCCTGGGGACTAGCGGGGTCTACGAGCAGTACTTC

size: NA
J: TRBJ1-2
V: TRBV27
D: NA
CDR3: CASSLKARVGSNYGYTF
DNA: TGTGCCAGCAGTTTAAAGGCCAGGGTGGGATCTAACTATGGCTACACCTTC

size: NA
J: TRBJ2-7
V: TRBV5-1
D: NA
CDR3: CASSLEGRGSYEQYF
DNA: TGCGCCAGCAGCTTGGAAGGCAGGGGATCCTACGAGCAGTACTTC

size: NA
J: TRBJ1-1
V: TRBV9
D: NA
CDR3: CASSSEGWDTEAFF
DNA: TGTGCCAGCAGCTCCGAGGGTTGGGACACTGAAGCTTTCTTT

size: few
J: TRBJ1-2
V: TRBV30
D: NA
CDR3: CAWSLQGHYGYTF
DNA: TGTGCCTGGAGTTTGCAGGGGCACTATGGCTACACCTTC

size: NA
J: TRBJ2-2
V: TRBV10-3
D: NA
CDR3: CAITESGGGELFF
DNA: TGTGCCATCACCGAGTCAGGCGGCGGGGAGCTGTTTTTT

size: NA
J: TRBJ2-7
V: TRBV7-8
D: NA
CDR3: CASSLAGGPYEQYF
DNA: TGTGCCAGCAGCTTAGCGGGGGGGCCCTACGAGCAGTACTTC

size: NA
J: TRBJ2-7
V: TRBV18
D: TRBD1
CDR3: CASSPGGQGGYEQYF
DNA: TGTGCCAGCTCACCCGGGGGACAGGGCGGGTACGAGCAGTACTTC

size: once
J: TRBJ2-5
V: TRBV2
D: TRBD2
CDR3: CASSAGLAGHQETQYF
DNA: TGTGCCAGCAGTGCTGGACTAGCGGGACATCAAGAGACCCAGTACTTC

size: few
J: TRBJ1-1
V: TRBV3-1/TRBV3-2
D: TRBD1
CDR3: CASSQVQIDREVSNTEAFF
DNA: TGTGCCAGCAGCCAAGTACAAATTGACAGGGAGGTTTCGAACACTGAAGCTTTCTTT

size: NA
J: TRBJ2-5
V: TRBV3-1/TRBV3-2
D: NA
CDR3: CASSQLSEKETQYF
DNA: TGTGCCAGCAGCCAACTTTCGGAGAAAGAGACCCAGTACTTC

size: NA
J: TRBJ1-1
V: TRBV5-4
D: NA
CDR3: CASSWETGREAFF
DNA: TGTGCCAGCAGCTGGGAAACAGGGCGTGAAGCTTTCTTT